Presented here are 24 T cell receptor beta chains from one specimen sequenced in a study of T-cell memory formation after mild COVID-19 (dated by TCRdb to about 2021). To prepare the library, 5' RACE was applied. For sequencing, an Illumina NovaSeq 6000 was employed. The raw public reads went through TCRdb reprocessing: fastp at Q25, MiXCR clone calling, in-frame beta chains kept. Rows matching on CDR3 protein sequence are summarized as one entry with the most common DNA and genes. This sample lists about 280,000 distinct CDR3 sequences; 7.5% to 9.5% were detected once. Together, the top ten hold about 20% of the sample. The specimen was PBMCs or a T cell subset sorted from them (not recorded which). The receptor set was obtained from a man younger than 35 who had mild COVID-19 (a few samples of this study predate the infection). The sample titles of this study are shuffled in the database, so cell type and time point are left out; the donor was told from shared clones.

This rearrangement joins TRBV3-1 to TRBJ2-1; D is ambiguous. The CDR3 is 15 residues long. The V and J ends lost 1 base and 2 bases respectively, with 9 bases between them. From germline, CDR1 is LGHDT and CDR2 YNNKEL (reference sequence). In DNA form, the CDR3 reads TGTGCCAGCAGCCAAGTACCAGGCGCCTACAATGAGCAGTTCTTC. Translated: CASSQVPGAYNEQFF.

The gene calls are TRBV7-9 and TRBJ2-1, with 9 bases identical to TRBD2. Germline CDR1 reads SEHNR; CDR2 reads FQNEAQ (reference sequence). The CDR3 runs 15 residues. The V segment lost 1 base and the J segment 8 bases; nucleotides outside the gene matches: 6. CDR3 in amino acids: CASSLDRTSADEQFF. The CDR3 DNA is TGTGCCAGCAGCTTAGACCGGACTAGCGCGGATGAGCAGTTCTTC.

This clonotype was counted many times. The chain employs TRBV24-1 and TRBJ2-5, with D possibly being TRBD1 or TRBD2 (5 bases each). V was pared by 3 bases and J by 2 bases, with 15 bases between. CDR1 and CDR2 from the germline V gene are KGHDR and SFDVKD. This CDR3 contains 16 residues. CDR3 sequence reads: CATSDPIGTNQETQYF. The CDR3 nucleotides are TGTGCCACCAGTGATCCGATCGGGACGAATCAAGAGACCCAGTACTTC.

This clonotype was picked up many times. The V call is TRBV9, the J call TRBJ2-5; TRBD2 agrees at 8 bases. The germline gives CDR1 SGDLS, CDR2 YYNGEE. This CDR3 region has 17 residues. V shed 0 bases and J 5 bases; nucleotides not matched to a gene: 12. CDR3 nucleotides: TGTGCCAGCAGCGTAGTATCCGGGGGGGCCGGTTCGGAGACCCAGTACTTC. Residues: CASSVVSGGAGSETQYF.

This clonotype was seen a handful of times. The V gene is TRBV29-1, the J gene TRBJ2-5; tentatively, D is TRBD2 (6 bases). The CDR3 is 12 residues long. V lost 7 bases and J lost 2, with 11 bases in between. Looked up from germline, CDR1 is SQVTM and CDR2 is ANQGSEA. The CDR3 DNA reads as TGCAGCGCGCGGGGCCTTCAAGAGACCCAGTACTTC. Protein sequence: CSARGLQETQYF.

The V and J genes are TRBV7-8 and TRBJ1-1, with 8 bases that match TRBD1. Germline CDR1 is SGHVS and CDR2 is FQNEAQ. The CDR3 sequence is 16 residues long. The V gene end was trimmed by 5 bases and the J gene end by 1 base; junction bases not matched to a gene: 9. CDR3 sequence (DNA): TGTGCCAGCAGCCCCCGGACAGGGTACGGGAACACTGAAGCTTTCTTT. Translated, it gives CASSPRTGYGNTEAFF.

The J gene is TRBJ1-3, the V gene TRBV20-1; D is unclear. CDR1 is DFQATT and CDR2 is SNEGSKA in the germline V gene (reference sequence). V shed 3 bases and J shed 0 bases, with 12 bases lying between them. The length of the CDR3 is 15 residues. The CDR3, as DNA: TGCAGTGCTAGTATCCGCCCTCGCTCTGGAAACACCATATATTTT. As protein: CSASIRPRSGNTIYF.

This clonotype came up many times. The V gene is TRBV29-1, the J gene TRBJ1-2; no definite D call. With 6 bases removed from V and 4 bases from J, the gap between germline ends came to 15 bases. The germline gives CDR1 SQVTM, CDR2 ANQGSEA. The CDR3 is 13 residues long. The CDR3 DNA reads TGCAGCGTCTCGGCACAGATTCCCTATGGCTACACCTTC. It yields the protein CSVSAQIPYGYTF.

This clonotype was recorded a few times. V is TRBV20-1 and J is TRBJ2-4; tentatively, D is TRBD1 or TRBD2 (5 bases each). Trimming pared 2 bases from V and 2 bases from J, leaving 19 bases between. The CDR3 length is 17 residues. The V gene's germline CDR1 is DFQATT and CDR2 SNEGSKA (reference sequence). CDR3 in amino acids: CSARTGWDPITKNIQYF. In DNA, the CDR3 is TGCAGTGCTAGAACGGGGTGGGACCCCATTACCAAAAACATTCAGTACTTC.

The chain links TRBV4-1 to TRBJ1-2; possible D gene TRBD1, 6 bases. This CDR3 has 15 amino acids. V gave up 3 bases and J gave up 4 bases, with 15 bases separating them. The germline V gene encodes CDR1 MGHRA and CDR2 YSYEKL. CDR3 protein: CASSQGGALSYGYTF. The CDR3 DNA reads as TGCGCCAGCAGCCAGGGGGGGGCGCTTAGCTATGGCTACACCTTC.

This chain links TRBV12-3 or TRBV12-4 with TRBJ2-4; the D is unclear. The CDR3 covers 11 residues. Trimming shortened V by 5 bases and J by 15 bases, and 14 bases separated the two germline ends. Written as DNA, the CDR3 is TGTGCCAGCAGTCCCCAATACACCTTGTACTTC. This gives the protein CASSPQYTLYF.

This clonotype occurred a few times. The rearrangement joins TRBV7-2 to TRBJ2-3, with 13 positions matching TRBD2. From germline, CDR1 is SGHTA and CDR2 FQGNSA. The junction had 5 bases not matched to a gene; V was cut back by 6 bases and J by 2 bases. The CDR3 covers 16 residues. CDR3 sequence reads: CASSSTSGGFTDTQYF. CDR3 nucleotide sequence: TGTGCCAGCAGTTCGACTAGCGGGGGGTTCACAGATACGCAGTATTTT.

This clonotype was seen ten or more times. This rearrangement joins TRBV6-5 to TRBJ2-1; D is undetermined. The CDR3 runs to 15 residues. Germline CDR1 and CDR2: MNHEY and SVGAGI. Trimming left V 5 bases short and J 1 base short, with 12 bases between. The CDR3 sequence is CASSPPRVSYNEQFF. The CDR3 DNA reads TGTGCCAGCAGTCCCCCTCGGGTTTCCTACAATGAGCAGTTCTTC.

The rearrangement joins TRBV20-1 to TRBJ2-3; D ambiguous. The CDR3 totals 15 residues. Germline CDR1 DFQATT, CDR2 SNEGSKA (reference sequence). Trimming left V 0 bases short and J 2 bases short, with 12 bases between. This CDR3 reads CSARDKHSITDTQYF. The CDR3, as DNA: TGCAGTGCTAGAGATAAGCACTCCATCACAGATACGCAGTATTTT.

This clonotype was seen repeatedly, ten times or more. The chain links TRBV11-2 to TRBJ2-1; 11 bases are shared with TRBD1. The CDR3 sequence is 18 residues long. V lost 5 bases, J lost 0 bases, and 9 bases stayed unmatched. The germline V gene encodes CDR1 SGHAT and CDR2 FQNNGV. CDR3 bases: TGTGCCAGCAGCCACGGGACAGGGGGACGCCTCTCCTACAATGAGCAGTTCTTC. Residues: CASSHGTGGRLSYNEQFF.

The chain joins TRBV7-9 to TRBJ1-1, with D unclear. CDR1 is SEHNR, CDR2 FQNEAQ, per germline (reference sequence). This CDR3 has 13 amino acids. V was trimmed by 3 bases and J by 6 bases, leaving 11 bases between them. CDR3 DNA sequence: TGTGCCAGCAGCTTTGGGGTCATCCCTGAAGCTTTCTTT. Translating gives CASSFGVIPEAFF.

This clonotype turned up a few times. The gene calls are TRBV9 and TRBJ2-1; weak D call: TRBD2 (6 bases). Deletions cut 2 bases from V and 2 bases from J, with 8 bases between. The CDR3 contains 14 residues. Germline values: CDR1 SGDLS, CDR2 YYNGEE. CDR3 loop: CASSVGEAYNEQFF. CDR3 in DNA: TGTGCCAGCAGCGTTGGGGAGGCCTACAATGAGCAGTTCTTC. Full variable domain (rest looked up from reference TRBV9 and TRBJ2-1): DSGVTQTPKHLITATGQRVTLRCSPRSGDLSVYWYQQSLDQGLQFLIQYYNGEERAKGNILERFSAQQFPDLHSELNLSSLELGDSALYFCASSVGEAYNEQFFGPGTRLTVL.

This clonotype was found a few times. The chain combines TRBV29-1 with TRBJ1-2, with TRBD1 as a possible D gene (5 bases). Per germline, CDR1 SQVTM and CDR2 ANQGSEA. Trimming shortened V by 1 base and J by 6 bases, and 18 bases separated the two germline ends. The CDR3 has 15 amino acids. The CDR3 nucleotides are TGCAGCGTTGAAGTCGACCTGGAAGGGGAGCATGGCTACACCTTC. Its translation is CSVEVDLEGEHGYTF.

This clonotype has only a few counts. The chain has TRBV7-3 and TRBJ1-1; D remains ambiguous. Germline loops: CDR1 SGHTA, CDR2 FQGTGA. The CDR3 extends over 13 amino acids. Trimming took 3 bases from V and 1 from J, leaving 6 bases between them. The CDR3: CASSFIGNTEAFF. The CDR3 bases are TGTGCCAGCAGCTTTATAGGGAACACTGAAGCTTTCTTT.

This sequence joins TRBV5-4 and TRBJ1-1; TRBD1 is a possible D gene (5 bases). Trimming stripped 4 bases from V and 4 bases from J, with 17 bases between. This CDR3 contains 15 residues. Per germline, CDR1 SGHNT and CDR2 YYREEE (reference sequence). The DNA of the CDR3 is TGTGCCAGCAGCGACAAGGGGAGGTTGGGCACTGAAGCTTTCTTT. This codes for CASSDKGRLGTEAFF. The whole variable domain, remainder taken from reference TRBV5-4 and TRBJ1-1, is ETGVTQSPTHLIKTRGQQVTLRCSSQSGHNTVSWYQQALGQGPQFIFQYYREEENGRGNFPPRFSGLQFPNYSSELNVNALELDDSALYLCASSDKGRLGTEAFFGQGTRLTVV.

This chain links TRBV20-1 with TRBJ2-7; 13 nucleotides align to TRBD2. V lost 2 bases to trimming and J lost 3 bases; unmatched junction nucleotides: 7. Germline V CDR1 and CDR2: DFQATT, SNEGSKA (reference sequence). The CDR3 runs to 16 residues. The CDR3 loop reads CSARPRLAGGDYEQYV. In DNA form, the CDR3 reads TGCAGTGCTAGACCGCGACTAGCGGGGGGCGACTACGAGCAGTACGTC.

A single count supports this clonotype. CDR3 sequence (DNA): TGCGCCAGCAGCTTGACCAGCCGTAGGACCGGGGAGCTGTTTTTT. Its translation is CASSLTSRRTGELFF. V is TRBV5-1 and J is TRBJ2-2, with D unclear. Per germline, CDR1 SGHRS and CDR2 YFSETQ. The CDR3 covers 15 residues. V lost 1 base to trimming and J lost 5 bases, with 12 bases between them.

In its sample, this clonotype was seen a few times. The CDR3 protein is CASSRTEGNQPQHF. The CDR3, as DNA: TGTGCCAGCTCACGGACGGAGGGCAATCAGCCCCAGCATTTT. This chain links TRBV18 with TRBJ1-5; no firm D call. The V end was cut by 4 bases, the J end by 2 bases, with 9 bases between. The CDR3 is 14 residues long. Germline V lookup: CDR1 KGHSH, CDR2 LQKENI. The entire variable domain, with the rest obtained from reference TRBV18 and TRBJ1-5, is as follows: NAGVMQNPRHLVRRRGQEARLRCSPMKGHSHVYWYRQLPEEGLKFMVYLQKENIIDESGMPKERFSAEFPKEGPSILRIQQVVRGDSAAYFCASSRTEGNQPQHFGDGTRLSIL.

In this sample, this clonotype turned up a few times. V is TRBV28 and J is TRBJ2-5, with 13 nucleotides matching TRBD2. The J segment lost 7 bases and the V segment lost 8 bases, leaving 10 bases of the junction unmatched. In germline, CDR1 is MDHEN, CDR2 SYDVKM. This CDR3 is 15 amino acids long. This CDR3 reads CASLTGLAGVGTQYF. The DNA for the CDR3 is TGTGCCAGCCTCACCGGACTAGCGGGGGTCGGGACCCAGTACTTC.